This T cell receptor (beta chain) was obtained from a study of control samples from healthy donors and cancer patients. Only in-frame clones appear in the TCRdb table, and some are missing; sequencing was by immunoSEQ multiplex PCR. The sample holds roughly 180,000 clones; roughly 93% are singletons and the top ten take approximately 4%. V was pared by 2 bases and J by 2 bases, with 9 bases of the junction left unmatched. This CDR3 has 16 amino acids. Germline V CDR1 and CDR2: GTSNPN, SVGIG (reference sequence). Material for sequencing was blood. The receptor was derived from a woman in her sixties or seventies in good health. This chain links TRBV30 with TRBJ2-7; 10 bases align to TRBD2. CDR3 protein: CAWSSGAGGNAYEQYF. The CDR3 DNA reads as TGTGCCTGGAGTTCGGGAGCGGGGGGGAACGCCTACGAGCAGTACTTC.